This TCR beta chain derives from a study of blood T cell repertoires in COVID-19. About the study: The analysed material was cDNA or gDNA that came from T cells, B-cell-depleted T cells, or PBMCs.

Original analysis: Amplification from reference gene primers served as the basis for estimated nucleated cell counts. The assay was immunoSEQ multiplex PCR, and TCRdb's table has in-frame clones only and misses some. V and J calls and clone size are copied from that table; D and trimming were computed from the DNA. The sample consists of tens of thousands of clones, about nine tenths of them appearing once. The germline CDR1 and CDR2 sequences are MNHEY and SMNVEV (reference sequence). The CDR3 has 15 residues. V was pared by 2 bases and J by 5 bases, with 12 bases between. This clone occurred once. The sample was peripheral blood. This clonotype originated in a man in his 60s with acute or convalescent COVID-19. This chain uses TRBV27 with TRBJ2-2, with D possibly TRBD2 on 6 matching bases. In DNA form, the CDR3 reads TGTGCCAGCAGTTTAAGGGACGGGAGAACCGGGGAGCTGTTTTTT. Protein: CASSLRDGRTGELFF.